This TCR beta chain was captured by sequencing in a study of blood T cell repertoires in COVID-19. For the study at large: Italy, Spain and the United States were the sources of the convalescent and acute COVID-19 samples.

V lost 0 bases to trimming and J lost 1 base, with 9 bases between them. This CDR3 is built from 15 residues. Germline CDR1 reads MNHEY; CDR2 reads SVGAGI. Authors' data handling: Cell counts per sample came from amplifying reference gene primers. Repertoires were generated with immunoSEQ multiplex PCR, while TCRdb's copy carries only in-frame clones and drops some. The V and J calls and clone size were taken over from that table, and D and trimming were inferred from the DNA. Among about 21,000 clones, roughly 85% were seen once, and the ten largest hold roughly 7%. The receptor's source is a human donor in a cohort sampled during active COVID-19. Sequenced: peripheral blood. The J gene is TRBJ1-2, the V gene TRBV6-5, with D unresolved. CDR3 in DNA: TGTGCCAGCAGTTACTCTAAGAGGAGTAACTATGGCTACACCTTC. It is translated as CASSYSKRSNYGYTF.